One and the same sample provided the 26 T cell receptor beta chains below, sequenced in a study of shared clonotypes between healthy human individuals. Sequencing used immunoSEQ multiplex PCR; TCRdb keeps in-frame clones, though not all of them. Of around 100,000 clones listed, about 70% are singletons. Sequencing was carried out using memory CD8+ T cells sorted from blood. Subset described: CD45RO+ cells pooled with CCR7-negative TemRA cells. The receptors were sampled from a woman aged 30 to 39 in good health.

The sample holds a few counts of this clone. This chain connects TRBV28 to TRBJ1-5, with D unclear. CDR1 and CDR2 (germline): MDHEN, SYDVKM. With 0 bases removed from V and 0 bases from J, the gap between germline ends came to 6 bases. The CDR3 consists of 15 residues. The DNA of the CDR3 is TGTGCCAGCAGTTTATGGGGGTATAGCAATCAGCCCCAGCATTTT. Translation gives CASSLWGYSNQPQHF.

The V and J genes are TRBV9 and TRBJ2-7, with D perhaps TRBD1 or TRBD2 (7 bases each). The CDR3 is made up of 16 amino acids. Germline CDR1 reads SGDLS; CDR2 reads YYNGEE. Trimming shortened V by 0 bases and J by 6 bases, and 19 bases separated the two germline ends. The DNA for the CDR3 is TGTGCCAGCAGCGTAGCCCAGGGAGGGGGCCTCTTCGAGCAGTACTTC. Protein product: CASSVAQGGGLFEQYF.

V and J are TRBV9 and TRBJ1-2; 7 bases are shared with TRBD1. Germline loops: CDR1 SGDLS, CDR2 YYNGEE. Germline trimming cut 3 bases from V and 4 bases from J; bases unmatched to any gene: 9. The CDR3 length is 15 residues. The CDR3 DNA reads TGTGCCAGCAGCGCGGGGGCGGGGACAGTCTATGGCTACACCTTC. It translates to CASSAGAGTVYGYTF.

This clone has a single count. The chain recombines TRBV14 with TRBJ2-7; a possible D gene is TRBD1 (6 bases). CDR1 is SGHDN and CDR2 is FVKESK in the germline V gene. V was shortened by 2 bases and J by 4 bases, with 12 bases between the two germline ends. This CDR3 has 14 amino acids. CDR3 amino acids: CASSQWGHKYEQYF. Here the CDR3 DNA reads TGTGCCAGCAGCCAATGGGGACACAAGTACGAGCAGTACTTC.

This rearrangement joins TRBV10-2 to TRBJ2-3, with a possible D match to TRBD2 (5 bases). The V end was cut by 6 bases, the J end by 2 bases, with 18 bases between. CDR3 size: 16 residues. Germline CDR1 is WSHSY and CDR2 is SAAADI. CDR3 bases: TGCGCCAGCAGGTCTAGCTTAACAAGCCTCACAGATACGCAGTATTTT. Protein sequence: CASRSSLTSLTDTQYF.

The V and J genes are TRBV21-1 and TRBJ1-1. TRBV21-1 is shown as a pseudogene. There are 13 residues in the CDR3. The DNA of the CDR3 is TGTGCCAGCAGCAAAGTAGAGGGGCCGAAAGCTTTCTTT. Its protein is CASSKVEGPKAFF.

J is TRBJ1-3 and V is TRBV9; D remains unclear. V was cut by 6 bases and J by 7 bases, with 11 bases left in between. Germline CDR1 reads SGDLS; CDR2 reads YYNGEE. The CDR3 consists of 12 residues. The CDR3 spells CASNRGRNTIYF. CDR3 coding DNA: TGTGCCAGCAACCGCGGACGCAACACCATATATTTT.

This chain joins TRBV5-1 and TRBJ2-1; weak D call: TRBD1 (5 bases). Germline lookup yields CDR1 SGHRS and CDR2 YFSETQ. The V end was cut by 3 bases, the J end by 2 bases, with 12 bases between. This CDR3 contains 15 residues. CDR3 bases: TGCGCCAGCAGCTCGTCAGGGTATACCTACAATGAGCAGTTCTTC. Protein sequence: CASSSSGYTYNEQFF. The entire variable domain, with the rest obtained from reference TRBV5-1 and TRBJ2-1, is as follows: KAGVTQTPRYLIKTRGQQVTLSCSPISGHRSVSWYQQTPGQGLQFLFEYFSETQRNKGNFPGRFSGRQFSNSRSEMNVSTLELGDSALYLCASSSSGYTYNEQFFGPGTRLTVL.

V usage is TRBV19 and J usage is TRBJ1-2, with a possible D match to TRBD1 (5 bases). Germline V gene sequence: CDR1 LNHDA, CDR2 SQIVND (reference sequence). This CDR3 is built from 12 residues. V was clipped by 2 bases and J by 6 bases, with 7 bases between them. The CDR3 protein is CASSIQGDGYTF. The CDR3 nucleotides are TGTGCCAGTAGTATACAGGGAGATGGCTACACCTTC.

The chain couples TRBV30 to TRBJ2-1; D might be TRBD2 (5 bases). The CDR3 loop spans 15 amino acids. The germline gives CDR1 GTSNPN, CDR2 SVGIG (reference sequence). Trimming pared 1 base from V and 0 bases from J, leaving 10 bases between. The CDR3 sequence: CAWSAPGTSYNEQFF. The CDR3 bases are TGTGCCTGGAGTGCCCCGGGAACCTCCTACAATGAGCAGTTCTTC. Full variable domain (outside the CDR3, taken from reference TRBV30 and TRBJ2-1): SQTIHQWPATLVQPVGSPLSLECTVEGTSNPNLYWYRQAAGRGLQLLFYSVGIGQISSEVPQNLSASRPQDRQFILSSKKLLLSDSGFYLCAWSAPGTSYNEQFFGPGTRLTVL.

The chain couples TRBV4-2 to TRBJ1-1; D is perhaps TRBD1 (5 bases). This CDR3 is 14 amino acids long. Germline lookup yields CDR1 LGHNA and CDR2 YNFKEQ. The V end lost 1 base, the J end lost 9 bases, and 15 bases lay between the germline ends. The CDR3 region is CASSQAPGVGQAFF. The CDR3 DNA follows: TGTGCCAGCAGCCAAGCGCCGGGGGTAGGCCAAGCTTTCTTT.

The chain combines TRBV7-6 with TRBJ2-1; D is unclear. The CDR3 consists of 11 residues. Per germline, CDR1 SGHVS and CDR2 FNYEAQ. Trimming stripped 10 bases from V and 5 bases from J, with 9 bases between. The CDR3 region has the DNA TGTGCCATACGGTACGACAATGAGCAGTTCTTC. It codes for CAIRYDNEQFF.

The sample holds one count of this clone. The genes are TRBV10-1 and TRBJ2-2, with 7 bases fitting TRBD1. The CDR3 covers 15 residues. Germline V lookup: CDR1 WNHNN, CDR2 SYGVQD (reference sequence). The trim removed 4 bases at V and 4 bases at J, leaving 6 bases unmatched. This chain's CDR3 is CASSATGYGTGELFF. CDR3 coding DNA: TGCGCCAGCAGTGCGACAGGGTACGGCACCGGGGAGCTGTTTTTT.

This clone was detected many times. The CDR3 sequence is CASIPDGGDTEAFF. Written as DNA, the CDR3 is TGTGCCAGTATTCCGGACGGGGGGGACACTGAAGCTTTCTTT. This chain joins TRBV28 and TRBJ1-1, with D perhaps TRBD1 (5 bases). Germline values: CDR1 MDHEN, CDR2 SYDVKM. This CDR3 is built from 14 residues. With 9 bases removed from V and 3 bases from J, the gap between germline ends came to 17 bases.

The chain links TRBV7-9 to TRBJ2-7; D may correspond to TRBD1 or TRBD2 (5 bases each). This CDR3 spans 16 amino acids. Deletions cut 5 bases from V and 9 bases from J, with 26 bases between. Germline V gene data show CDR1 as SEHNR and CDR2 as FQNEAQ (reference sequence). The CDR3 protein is CASSVGASLEARAQYF. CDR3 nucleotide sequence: TGTGCCAGCAGCGTTGGGGCTTCCCTCGAGGCGCGGGCGCAGTACTTC.

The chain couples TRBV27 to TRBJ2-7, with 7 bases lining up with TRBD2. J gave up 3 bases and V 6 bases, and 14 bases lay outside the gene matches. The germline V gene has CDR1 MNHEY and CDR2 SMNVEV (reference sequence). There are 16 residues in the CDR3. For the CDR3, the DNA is TGTGCCAGCAGGAGTCGGTTAGGTTCTAGCGGCTACGAGCAGTACTTC. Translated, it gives CASRSRLGSSGYEQYF.

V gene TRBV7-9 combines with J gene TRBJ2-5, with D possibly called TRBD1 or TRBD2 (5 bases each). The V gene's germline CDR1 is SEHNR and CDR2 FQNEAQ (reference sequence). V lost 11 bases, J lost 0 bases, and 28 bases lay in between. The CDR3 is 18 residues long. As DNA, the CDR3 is TGTGCCGAAGCACCACTGTACAGGCGACTACCGTACCAAGAGACCCAGTACTTC. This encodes CAEAPLYRRLPYQETQYF.

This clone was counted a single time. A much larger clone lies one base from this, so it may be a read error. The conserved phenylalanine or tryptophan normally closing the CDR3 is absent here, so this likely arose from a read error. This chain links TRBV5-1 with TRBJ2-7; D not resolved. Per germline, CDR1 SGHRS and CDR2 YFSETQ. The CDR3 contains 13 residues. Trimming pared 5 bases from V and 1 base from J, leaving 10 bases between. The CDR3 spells CASSVVGSYEQYL. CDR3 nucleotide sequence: TGCGCCAGCAGTGTCGTAGGGTCCTACGAGCAGTACCTC.

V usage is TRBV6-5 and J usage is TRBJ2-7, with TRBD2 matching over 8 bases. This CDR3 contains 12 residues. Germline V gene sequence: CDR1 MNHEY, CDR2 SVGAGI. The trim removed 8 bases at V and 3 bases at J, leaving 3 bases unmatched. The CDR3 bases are TGTGCCAGCGAGCGGGGGTACTACGAGCAGTACTTC. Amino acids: CASERGYYEQYF.

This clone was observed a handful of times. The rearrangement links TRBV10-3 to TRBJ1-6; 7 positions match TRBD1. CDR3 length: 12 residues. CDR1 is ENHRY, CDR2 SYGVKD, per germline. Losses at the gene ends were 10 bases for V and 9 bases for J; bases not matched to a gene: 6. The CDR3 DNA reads TGTGCCACCGAGGGGGCGAGTTCACCCCTCCACTTT. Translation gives CATEGASSPLHF.

CDR3 in amino acids: CASSWDGLLDEQYF. Written as DNA, the CDR3 is TGTGCCAGCAGTTGGGATGGATTGTTGGACGAGCAGTACTTC. The rearrangement joins TRBV7-9 to TRBJ2-7; D gene unclear. Germline V gene data show CDR1 as SEHNR and CDR2 as FQNEAQ (reference sequence). CDR3 length: 14 residues. Trimming left V 6 bases short and J 5 bases short, with 17 bases between.

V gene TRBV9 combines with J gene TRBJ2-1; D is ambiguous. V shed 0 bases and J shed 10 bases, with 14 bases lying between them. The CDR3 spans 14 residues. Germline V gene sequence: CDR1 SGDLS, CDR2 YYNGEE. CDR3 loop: CASSVGTMKEEQFF. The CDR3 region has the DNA TGTGCCAGCAGCGTAGGCACAATGAAGGAGGAGCAGTTCTTC.

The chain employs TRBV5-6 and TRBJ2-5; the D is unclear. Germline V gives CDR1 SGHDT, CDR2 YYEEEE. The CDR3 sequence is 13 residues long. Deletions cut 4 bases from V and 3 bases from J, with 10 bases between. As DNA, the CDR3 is TGTGCCAGCAGCACGGGCCCGAAAGAGACCCAGTACTTC. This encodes CASSTGPKETQYF.

CDR3: CASSPTSYEQYF. The CDR3 DNA reads as TGTGCCAGCAGCCCAACCTCCTACGAGCAGTACTTC. The chain has TRBV7-9 and TRBJ2-5; the D is unclear. The last part of the DNA fits TRBJ2-7 better; the J call may be wrong. CDR1 and CDR2 (germline): SEHNR, FQNEAQ (reference sequence). The CDR3 spans 12 residues.

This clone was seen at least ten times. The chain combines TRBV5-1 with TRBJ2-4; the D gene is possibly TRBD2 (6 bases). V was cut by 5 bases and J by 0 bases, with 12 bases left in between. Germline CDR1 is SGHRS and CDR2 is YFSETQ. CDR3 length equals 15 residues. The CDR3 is CASRKEGPAKNIQYF. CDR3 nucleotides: TGCGCCAGCAGAAAGGAGGGGCCAGCCAAAAACATTCAGTACTTC.

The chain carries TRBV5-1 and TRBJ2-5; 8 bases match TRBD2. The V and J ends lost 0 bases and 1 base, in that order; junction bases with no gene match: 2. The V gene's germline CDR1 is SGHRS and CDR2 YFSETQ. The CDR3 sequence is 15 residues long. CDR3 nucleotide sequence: TGCGCCAGCAGCTTGGGTAGCGGGGCCCAAGAGACCCAGTACTTC. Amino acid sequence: CASSLGSGAQETQYF.